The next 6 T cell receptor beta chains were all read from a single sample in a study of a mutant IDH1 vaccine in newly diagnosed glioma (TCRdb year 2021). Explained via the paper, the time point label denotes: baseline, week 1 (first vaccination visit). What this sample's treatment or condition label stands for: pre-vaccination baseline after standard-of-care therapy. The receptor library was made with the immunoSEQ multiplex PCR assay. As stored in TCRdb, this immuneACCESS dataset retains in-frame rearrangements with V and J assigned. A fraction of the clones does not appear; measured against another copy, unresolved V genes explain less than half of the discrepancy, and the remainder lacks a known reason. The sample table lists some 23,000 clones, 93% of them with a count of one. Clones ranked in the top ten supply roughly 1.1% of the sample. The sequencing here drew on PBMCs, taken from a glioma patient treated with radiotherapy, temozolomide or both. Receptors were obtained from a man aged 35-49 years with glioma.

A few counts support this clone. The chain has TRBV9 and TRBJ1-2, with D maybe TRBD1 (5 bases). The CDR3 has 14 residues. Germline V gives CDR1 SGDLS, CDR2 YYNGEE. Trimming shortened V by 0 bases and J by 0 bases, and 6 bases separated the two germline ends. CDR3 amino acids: CASSVVGANYGYTF. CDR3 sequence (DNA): TGTGCCAGCAGCGTAGTGGGGGCTAACTATGGCTACACCTTC. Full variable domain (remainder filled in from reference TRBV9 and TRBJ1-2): DSGVTQTPKHLITATGQRVTLRCSPRSGDLSVYWYQQSLDQGLQFLIQYYNGEERAKGNILERFSAQQFPDLHSELNLSSLELGDSALYFCASSVVGANYGYTFGSGTRLTVV.

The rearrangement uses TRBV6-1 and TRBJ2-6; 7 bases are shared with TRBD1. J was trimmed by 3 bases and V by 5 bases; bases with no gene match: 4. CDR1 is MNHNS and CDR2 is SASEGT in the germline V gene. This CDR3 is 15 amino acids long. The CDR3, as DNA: TGTGCCAGCAGTAGACAGGGAAATGGGGCCAACGTCCTGACTTTC. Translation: CASSRQGNGANVLTF.

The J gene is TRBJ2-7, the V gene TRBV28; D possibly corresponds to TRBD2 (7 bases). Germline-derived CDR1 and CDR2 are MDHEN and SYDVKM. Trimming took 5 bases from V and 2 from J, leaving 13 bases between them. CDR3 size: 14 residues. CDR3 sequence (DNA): TGTGCCAGCAGTATGAGGGGGGGACCCTACGAGCAGTACTTC. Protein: CASSMRGGPYEQYF.

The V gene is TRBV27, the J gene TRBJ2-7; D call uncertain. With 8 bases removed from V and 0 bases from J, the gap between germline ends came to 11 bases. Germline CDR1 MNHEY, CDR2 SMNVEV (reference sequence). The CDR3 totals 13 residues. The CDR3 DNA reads TGTGCCAGCTCCCCCCTTGCCTCCTACGAGCAGTACTTC. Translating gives CASSPLASYEQYF.

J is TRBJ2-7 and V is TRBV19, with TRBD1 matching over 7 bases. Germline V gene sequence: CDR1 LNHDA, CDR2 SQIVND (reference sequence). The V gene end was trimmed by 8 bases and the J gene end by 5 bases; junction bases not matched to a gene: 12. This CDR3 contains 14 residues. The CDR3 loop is CASRRRQGFDEQYF. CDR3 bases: TGTGCCAGTCGGCGGAGACAGGGCTTTGACGAGCAGTACTTC.

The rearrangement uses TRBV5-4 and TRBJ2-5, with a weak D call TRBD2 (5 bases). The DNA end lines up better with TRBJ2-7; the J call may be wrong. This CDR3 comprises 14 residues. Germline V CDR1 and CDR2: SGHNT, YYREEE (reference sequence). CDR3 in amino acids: CASSLPGNSYEQYF. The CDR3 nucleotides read TGTGCCAGCAGCCTGCCCGGGAACTCCTACGAGCAGTACTTC.